Listed below are T cell receptor beta chains from one sample, sequenced in a study of T cells after yellow fever vaccination. Each CDR3 protein is one row after TCRdb ran MiXCR on the 5' RACE reads. Of about 580,000 distinct CDR3 sequences listed, 17% are singletons. Sequences were derived from PBMCs, sampled 5 days after the first yellow fever vaccination. The receptors were sampled from a man aged 18 to 30 who received the YFV17D yellow fever vaccine. Each CDR3 is given with its conserved first and last residue. The D gene is left open where the match is weak. Rows give clone size only sometimes, using once, few, many, or a class for an expanded clone.

CDR3 length: 15; V gene: TRBV5-6; D gene: .; J gene: TRBJ1-1; clone size: few; CDR3 DNA: TGTGCCAGCAGCTATCCCGGTACGAGGGTTTCTGAAGCTTTCTTT; CDR3 protein: CASSYPGTRVSEAFF
CDR3 length: 13; V gene: TRBV14; D gene: .; J gene: TRBJ1-2; clone size: many; CDR3 DNA: TGTGCCAGCAGCCGGGACACTAACTATGGCTACACCTTC; CDR3 protein: CASSRDTNYGYTF
CDR3 length: 12; V gene: TRBV20-1; D gene: .; J gene: TRBJ2-1; clone size: .; CDR3 DNA: TGCAGTGCTAGAGTAATCGGGGTTGAGCAGTTCTTC; CDR3 protein: CSARVIGVEQFF
CDR3 length: 14; V gene: TRBV4-1; D gene: .; J gene: TRBJ2-1; clone size: few; CDR3 DNA: TGCGCCAGCAGCCTCCGGGACATACACAATGAGCAGTTCTTC; CDR3 protein: CASSLRDIHNEQFF
CDR3 length: 16; V gene: TRBV4-2; D gene: TRBD2; J gene: TRBJ2-3; clone size: .; CDR3 DNA: TGTGCCAGCAGCCAGATAGCGGGGCGGGCGACAGATACGCAGTATTTT; CDR3 protein: CASSQIAGRATDTQYF
CDR3 length: 16; V gene: TRBV6-1; D gene: .; J gene: TRBJ2-3; clone size: few; CDR3 DNA: TGTGCCAGCAGTGGAAACTTAGCGGATCGATCAGATACGCAGTATTTT; CDR3 protein: CASSGNLADRSDTQYF
CDR3 length: 16; V gene: TRBV7-9; D gene: .; J gene: TRBJ1-4; clone size: .; CDR3 DNA: TGTGCCAGCAGCCTCCCGATACCCGGGGCTGGGGTGAAACTGTTTTTT; CDR3 protein: CASSLPIPGAGVKLFF
CDR3 length: 14; V gene: TRBV10-3; D gene: .; J gene: TRBJ2-5; clone size: few; CDR3 DNA: TGTGCCATCAGTGCACCCGGGGGCCCGGAGACCCAGTACTTC; CDR3 protein: CAISAPGGPETQYF
CDR3 length: 15; V gene: TRBV19; D gene: TRBD2; J gene: TRBJ2-5; clone size: many; CDR3 DNA: TGTGCCAGTAGTTTATCCCTAGCGGTACAAGAGACCCAGTACTTC; CDR3 protein: CASSLSLAVQETQYF
CDR3 length: 15; V gene: TRBV28; D gene: .; J gene: TRBJ2-3; clone size: .; CDR3 DNA: TGTGCCAGCGGGTCCATCGGAGACCTCACAGATACGCAGTATTTT; CDR3 protein: CASGSIGDLTDTQYF
CDR3 length: 14; V gene: TRBV5-4; D gene: TRBD1; J gene: TRBJ1-1; clone size: .; CDR3 DNA: TGTGCCAGCAAAACCGGGACAGGAGCGTCTCAAGCTTTCTTT; CDR3 protein: CASKTGTGASQAFF
CDR3 length: 16; V gene: TRBV9; D gene: TRBD2; J gene: TRBJ2-1; clone size: .; CDR3 DNA: TGTGCCAGCAGCCCCCCTGGGCGGGGGGCATACAATGAGCAGTTCTTC; CDR3 protein: CASSPPGRGAYNEQFF